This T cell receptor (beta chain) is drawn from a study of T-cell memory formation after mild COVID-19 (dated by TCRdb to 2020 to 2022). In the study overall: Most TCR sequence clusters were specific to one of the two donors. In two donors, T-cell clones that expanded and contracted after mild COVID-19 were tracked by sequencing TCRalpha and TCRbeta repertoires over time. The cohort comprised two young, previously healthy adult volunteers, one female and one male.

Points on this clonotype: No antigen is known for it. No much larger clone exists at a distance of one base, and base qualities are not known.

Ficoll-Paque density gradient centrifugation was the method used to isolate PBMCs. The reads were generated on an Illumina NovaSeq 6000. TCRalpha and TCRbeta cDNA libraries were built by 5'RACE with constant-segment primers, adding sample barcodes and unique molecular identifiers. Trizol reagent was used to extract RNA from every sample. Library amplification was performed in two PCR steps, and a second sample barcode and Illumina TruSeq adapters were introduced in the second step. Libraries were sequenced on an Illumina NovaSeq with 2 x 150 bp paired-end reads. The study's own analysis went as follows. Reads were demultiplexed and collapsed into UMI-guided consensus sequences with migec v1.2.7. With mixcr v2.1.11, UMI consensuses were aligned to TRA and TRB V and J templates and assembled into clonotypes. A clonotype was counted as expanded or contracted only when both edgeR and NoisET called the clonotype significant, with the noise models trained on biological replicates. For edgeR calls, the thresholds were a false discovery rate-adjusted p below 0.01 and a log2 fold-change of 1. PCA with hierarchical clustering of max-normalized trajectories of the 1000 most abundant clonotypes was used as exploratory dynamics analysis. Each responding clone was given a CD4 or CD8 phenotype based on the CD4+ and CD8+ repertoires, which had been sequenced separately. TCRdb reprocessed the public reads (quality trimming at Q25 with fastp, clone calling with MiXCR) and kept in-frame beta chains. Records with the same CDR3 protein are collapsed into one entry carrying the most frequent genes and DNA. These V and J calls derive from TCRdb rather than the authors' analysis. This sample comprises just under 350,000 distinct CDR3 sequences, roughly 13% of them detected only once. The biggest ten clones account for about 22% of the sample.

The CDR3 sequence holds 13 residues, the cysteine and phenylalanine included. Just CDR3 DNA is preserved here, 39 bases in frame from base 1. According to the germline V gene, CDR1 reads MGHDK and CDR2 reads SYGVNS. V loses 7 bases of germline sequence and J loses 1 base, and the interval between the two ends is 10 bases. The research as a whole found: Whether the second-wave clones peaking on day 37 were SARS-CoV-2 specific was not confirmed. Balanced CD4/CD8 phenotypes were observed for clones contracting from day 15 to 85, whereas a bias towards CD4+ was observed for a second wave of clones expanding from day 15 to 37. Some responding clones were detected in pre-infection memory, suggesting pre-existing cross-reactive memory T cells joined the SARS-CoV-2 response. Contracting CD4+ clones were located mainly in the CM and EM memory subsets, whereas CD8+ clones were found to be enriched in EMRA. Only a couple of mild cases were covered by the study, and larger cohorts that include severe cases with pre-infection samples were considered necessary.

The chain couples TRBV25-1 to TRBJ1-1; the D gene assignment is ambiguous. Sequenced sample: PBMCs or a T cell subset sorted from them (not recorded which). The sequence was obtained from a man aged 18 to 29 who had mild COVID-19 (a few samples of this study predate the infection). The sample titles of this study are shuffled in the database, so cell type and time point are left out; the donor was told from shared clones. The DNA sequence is TGTGCCAGCAATGGACTGAGGAACACTGAAGCTTTCTTT. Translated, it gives CASNGLRNTEAFF.